This TCR beta chain was sequenced in a study of cytomegalovirus exposure and HLA in healthy donors (dated 2017 in TCRdb). At the level of the whole study: An earlier analysis of around 600 of the donors reported 250 to 350 Gb of sequence data and some 100 million unique TCR beta sequences from approximately 180 million T cells. Class I and class II HLA loci were covered by the typing at four-digit resolution. Because of strong linkage in the cohort, roughly five DR-DQ haplotypes were treated as single units for association and clustering. The study aimed to test whether cataloging public T cell receptors could reveal signatures of past pathogen exposure. The genetic ancestry cluster associated with self-reported Caucasian donors included 65% to 90% of the 398 genotyped donors. The number of donors typed differed by locus, with about 629-630 for A, B, C, DRB1 and DQB1, around 500 for DQA1, approximately 580 for DPA1, and about 450 for DPB1. Alongside the repertoire data, information on donor age, sex, ethnicity and CMV serostatus was compiled. Across some 400 genotyped donors of the cohort, an average of approximately 240,000 unique TCR beta nucleotide sequences per donor were sequenced, and 15% to 20% of those sequences were non-productive. A separate validation cohort of over 95 different subjects was used in addition to the roughly 720-subject first cohort. To decide whether each TCR beta V gene segment behaved as functional or pseudogenic, an earlier analysis of fewer than 750 of the donors relied on high-throughput TCR beta sequencing. High-throughput TCR immunosequencing, statistical association of individual TCRs with disease status, and machine learning were combined to predict cytomegalovirus infection status. Every repertoire in the discovery cohort had been generated on one and the same sequencing platform. Using immunosequencing, the study profiled T cell repertoires from 500 to 800 subjects and related those repertoires to cytomegalovirus serostatus. A later analysis re-examined previously published TCR beta repertoires from over 500 donors and added high-resolution HLA genotyping to investigate patterns of TCR occurrence. Rather than drawing on any new phenotypic data, the later analysis identified candidate immune exposures from TCR beta sequences and the way those sequences occurred across donors. A later genetic analysis took genome-wide SNP genotypes for about 55% of the 666 donors and used that subset as a discovery cohort. About 280 gigabases of sequencing data and around 90 million unique TCR sequences made up an early release that covered 640 HLA-typed donors. Results and caveats for the whole study, not just this receptor: V-gene and J-gene trimming of TCR beta chains was associated with a missense DCLRE1C variant in a later genetic analysis, and the association was replicated in an independent cohort. A cluster of highly shared sequence variants was judged likely to represent a technical artifact of the sequencing pipeline. The authors suggested that the approach could potentially be extended to other disease states and immunological phenotypes. A later genetic analysis reported fewer N-insertions in productive TCRs among donors in an Asian-associated ancestry cluster than the 666-donor mean. An earlier analysis of several hundred of the donors showed that most TCR beta V segments appeared in productive rearrangements either about 90% or about 30% of the time, which broadly matched IMGT annotations. In a later analysis, the rate of TCR association differed among HLA loci, with DRB1 alleles having the most associated TCRs and HLA-C alleles having the fewest. Most TCR sequences were observed very rarely across donors, whereas some public TCRs were present in many individuals. In the study, approximately 160 TCR beta chains were listed as associated with cytomegalovirus. Only TCR beta chains were sequenced in this cohort, and the absence of alpha or paired-chain data limited detectable features. Correlated functional status among segregating V segments might be attributable to linkage disequilibrium, but an unknown experimental factor could not be ruled out. Several of the top co-occurrence clusters appeared to be linked to parvovirus B19, influenza, CMV and Epstein-Barr virus, according to a later analysis. Compared with equally common non-associated chains, HLA-associated TCR beta chains in a later analysis were more clonally expanded and had lower generation probabilities. The presence/absence analyses assumed that sequencing depth was roughly uniform across donors, and that assumption may not be true. In vitro tests confirmed that a few of the cytomegalovirus-associated TCR beta chains recognize cytomegalovirus antigens. Assigning TCR associations to individual alleles was difficult when HLA alleles, especially DR and DQ, strongly co-occurred. For the cohort, immune exposure information was limited to CMV serostatus. Because counts were too low, roughly 16 rarely observed V segments, including chromosome 9 orphons, were left out of the earlier analysis of over 550 of the donors. Cytomegalovirus status was reported to be diagnosed by the classifier with high specificity and sensitivity in both the original and validation cohorts. A later analysis found that most CMV-associated TCR beta chains appeared HLA-restricted, with HLA associations seemingly driven largely by CMV exposure. A further reported finding was that TCR beta sequences accurately predicted the HLA-A and HLA-B alleles for most subjects in the first cohort. A later analysis associated 16,951 TCR beta sequences with specific HLA alleles at a false discovery rate of 0.05. Because the 87-base-pair reads could not distinguish some IMGT-functional V segments, including TRBV6-2 and TRBV6-3, those segments were excluded. Because HLA typing was unavailable for some donors at each locus, only the typed subset was used in association tests.

Germline trimming: 0 bases from V, 16 bases from J; junction bases outside gene matches: 8. CDR1 is given as PRHDT and CDR2 as FYEKMQ, both from the germline V gene (reference sequence). The CDR3 contains 13 residues, cysteine and phenylalanine counted. Of the read, only the CDR3 DNA is kept; its 39 bases are in frame from base 1. There are a few counts of this clone. The antigen it recognizes is unknown. It has no much larger one-base neighbor in the sample; base qualities were not kept. Libraries were prepared through the immunoSEQ multiplex PCR assay. For the multiplex PCR, a mixture combining 60 forward primers for TCR Vbeta segments and 13 reverse primers for TCR Jbeta segments was used. The CDR3 region of rearranged TCR beta genes was amplified from genomic DNA by a multiplex PCR assay. The amplified TCR beta libraries were sequenced on the Illumina HiSeq System as 87-base-pair reads. From the authors' description of their analysis: In a later analysis, some 80 million unique TCR beta chains were counted across the 500 to 850 repertoires, and roughly 11 million of these chains were shared by at least two donors. Raw reads were error-corrected and collapsed into unique sequences by a nearest-neighbor algorithm in which closely related sequences were merged to remove PCR and sequencing errors. V, D and J gene segments were assigned by aligning CDR3 sequences to IMGT reference sequences. Each retained sequence needed at least a six-nucleotide match to both a V gene segment and a J gene segment. A rearrangement counted as productive if the CDR3 had no stop codons and remained in frame with V and J, and every other rearrangement counted as non-productive. Following IMGT convention, CDR3 was defined as the stretch from the second conserved V-encoded cysteine to the conserved J-encoded phenylalanine. In an earlier analysis of approximately 500 of the donors, sequences lacking an unambiguous match to a single V gene segment were excluded. In an earlier analysis of 587 of the donors, a V segment was called functional when productive rearrangements were above 56.7%, and segregating when the standard deviation between donors exceeded 5%. A statistical classification framework was developed to diagnose cytomegalovirus status using the catalog of TCR beta chain sequences. A later analysis assigned V and J genes by comparing TCR nucleotide sequences with IMGT/GENE-DB human TR gene sequences. The TCRdist pipeline was used in a later analysis to assign CDR3 sequences and most-parsimonious VDJ recombination scenarios. In a later analysis, each TCR beta chain was defined by its CDR3 amino acid sequence together with its V-gene family, and reads lacking a unique V-gene family were excluded. To address suspected cross-contamination and a sequencing artifact, a later analysis removed some 620 highly shared, low-generation-probability nucleotide sequences. For each public chain, a later analysis derived a clonal expansion index from normalized ranks of inferred template counts within each repertoire. In a later analysis, generation probabilities were computed using a VDJ recombination model fitted to out-of-frame rearrangements, and the results were checked against IGoR. In a later analysis, hypergeometric tests were used to score TCR-TCR, TCR-HLA and TCR-CMV co-occurrence, with a repertoire-size bias correction applied to TCR pairs. In a later analysis, false discovery rates were estimated by permuting HLA or CMV assignments 20 times. In a later analysis, co-occurring TCRs were grouped using DBSCAN, with TCRdist sequence similarity added in when clustering inside HLA-allele-positive subsets. Repertoires with fewer than 30,000 or more than 120,000 public chains were left out of co-occurrence clustering, as were a handful of repertoires with anomalous nucleotide sharing. TCRdb stores this immuneACCESS table with in-frame sequences only. Part of the clones is absent; in the studies checked, under half of the shortfall reflects unresolved V genes, and no reason is known for the rest. D and trimming come from the DNA, and the V and J calls and clone size come from that table. The sample data list 200,000 to 250,000 clones, and about 75% of these were observed just once. The ten largest make up 1.8% of the sample.

The cohort comprised fewer than 750 healthy bone marrow donors. At the time of sampling, all cohort members were nominally healthy, though unrecorded immune exposures were likely present. The donor tested CMV seronegative and was one of the 352 seronegative cohort members. A peripheral blood sample was provided by each donor, and peripheral blood mononuclear cells were used for TCR beta sequencing. The Qiagen DNeasy Blood Extraction Kit was used to extract genomic DNA from the blood cell samples. Rearrangement joined TRBV13 to TRBJ2-1; TRBD2 fits 8 bases in the junction. The source is a woman under 40 in good health and CMV-seronegative. Sequencing was done on a sample of PBMCs. CDR3 reads: CASSLGGREELFF. The nucleotides read TGTGCCAGCAGCTTAGGGGGGCGGGAGGAGCTTTTCTTC.